A selection of T cell receptor beta chains follows, all from one sample in a study of STAT5B mutations in CD4+ large granular lymphocyte leukemia. Repertoires were generated with immunoSEQ multiplex PCR, while TCRdb's copy carries only in-frame clones and drops some. This sample yields approximately 30,000 clones, of which around four fifths are seen a single time; 2.1% belongs to the top ten. The sequenced sample consisted of CD4+ T cells from blood buffy coats. The receptors stem from a human donor in good health. The CDR3 runs from the conserved cysteine through the conserved F or W. The D gene is left open where the match is weak. A row's size may be missing; if present it is once, few, many or a size class.

j_gene,v_gene,len,abundance,d_gene,CDR3aa
TRBJ1-6,TRBV2,14,few,TRBD1,CASSMGQGSSPLHF
TRBJ2-7,TRBV6-6,12,NA,TRBD2,CASSPGGAEQYF
TRBJ2-2,TRBV6-4,16,NA,NA,CASSNRDYPNTGELFF
TRBJ1-3,TRBV5-4,15,once,TRBD1,CASSILTGAGNTIYF
TRBJ1-1,TRBV30,14,NA,NA,CAWRRPRPSDEAFF
TRBJ1-4,TRBV30,14,NA,NA,CAWSEGGQGEKLFF
TRBJ1-1,TRBV6-1,14,once,NA,CASSALDSGTEAFF
TRBJ1-4,TRBV2,13,NA,TRBD1,CASRTSGGEKLFF
TRBJ2-1,TRBV29-1,12,NA,NA,CSVDRSRNEQFF
TRBJ1-5,TRBV2,14,NA,NA,CASSETAGNQPQHF
TRBJ2-1,TRBV5-4,9,NA,NA,CASLDEQFF
TRBJ1-1,TRBV6-1,15,few,NA,CASSARALGNTEAFF
TRBJ2-7,TRBV13,13,NA,NA,CASRRRTAYEQYF
TRBJ2-7,TRBV7-2,15,NA,NA,CASSRRTLSSYEQYF
TRBJ2-2,TRBV5-1,16,NA,TRBD1,CASKLSGTVGTGELFF
TRBJ2-4,TRBV2,15,NA,NA,CASSYTRGAKNIQYF
TRBJ2-3,TRBV5-1,14,NA,NA,CASSLERSTDTQYF
TRBJ1-1,TRBV5-6,14,NA,NA,CASSSGQLNTEAFF
TRBJ2-7,TRBV29-1,10,NA,NA,CSVGGDEQYF
TRBJ2-3,TRBV5-1,15,NA,TRBD2,CASSSGSGRRDTQYF
TRBJ2-7,TRBV10-3,15,NA,NA,CAISEGGTAYYEQYF
TRBJ2-1,TRBV2,12,NA,NA,CASSVRPEGQFF
TRBJ1-1,TRBV7-6,13,NA,NA,CASSLKENTEAFF
TRBJ2-1,TRBV7-9,15,NA,TRBD2,CASSLLAGGLDEQFF
TRBJ1-1,TRBV19,16,NA,TRBD1,CASRKLGQGVNTEAFF
TRBJ2-4,TRBV29-1,13,NA,NA,CSVEGIAKNIQYF
TRBJ1-2,TRBV15,16,once,NA,CATSRDGPSSDYGYTF
TRBJ2-3,TRBV9,15,NA,TRBD1,CASSRDRGHSDTQYF
TRBJ2-7,TRBV5-1,16,NA,TRBD2,CASSLGAAGGRYEQYF
TRBJ1-2,TRBV6-1,15,few,NA,CASSEAEGIRYGYTF
TRBJ2-2,TRBV5-6,14,NA,TRBD1,CASSRTGGGGELFF
TRBJ1-2,TRBV7-9,14,NA,TRBD1,CASSLGQGNYGYTF
TRBJ1-1,TRBV10-3,13,NA,NA,CAIKWELNTEAFF
TRBJ1-1,TRBV30,16,NA,NA,CAWRVFRGGTNTEAFF
TRBJ2-7,TRBV11-3,14,NA,NA,CASSLDPASYEQYF
TRBJ2-7,TRBV5-4,15,NA,TRBD1,CASSIPGTGSYEQYF
TRBJ1-2,TRBV19,15,NA,TRBD1,CASSLGQGATDGYTF
TRBJ2-2,TRBV10-2,13,NA,NA,CASSDNRNGELFF
TRBJ1-1,TRBV19,15,NA,TRBD1,CASSFLGTGNTEAFF
TRBJ1-5,TRBV19,16,NA,TRBD1,CASSKDRGRLSQPQHF
TRBJ2-3,TRBV27,14,once,TRBD2,CASSLAVAGATQYF
TRBJ1-5,TRBV19,15,few,NA,CASSIAPQGNGPQHF